This is a list of T cell receptor beta chains from one sample in a study of blood T cell repertoires in COVID-19. Generated by immunoSEQ multiplex PCR, the TCRdb table keeps only in-frame clones and is missing some. The sample holds about 60,000 clones, 80% to 85% seen once. The source material was peripheral blood. These receptor sequences come from a man aged 55 to 70 with COVID-19, enrolled during active disease. The CDR3 runs from the conserved cysteine through the conserved F or W. D genes are given only for firm matches. For some rows the clone size is stated as once, few or many, or as a class when expanded; others skip it.

TRBV7-9,12,NA,NA,TRBJ1-1,TGTGCCAGCAGCTTTCAGAACACTGAAGCTTTCTTT,CASSFQNTEAFF
TRBV7-9,18,once,TRBD1,TRBJ1-1,TGTGCCAGCAGCTTAGAGAGGGGGCAGAGTTTCTGGGGCACTGAAGCTTTCTTT,CASSLERGQSFWGTEAFF
TRBV12-3/TRBV12-4,13,NA,NA,TRBJ1-1,TGTGCCAGCAGCCGTGACAGTTCCGGGGGGGCTTTCTTT,CASSRDSSGGAFF
TRBV6-5,15,NA,NA,TRBJ1-5,TGTGCCAGCAGCCGAACGACAGAACCACATCAGCCCCAGCATTTT,CASSRTTEPHQPQHF
TRBV3-1/TRBV3-2,17,NA,TRBD2,TRBJ2-1,TGTGCCAGCAGCCAAGATCTAGCGGGGGGCTCCTACAATGAGCAGTTCTTC,CASSQDLAGGSYNEQFF
TRBV15,15,NA,NA,TRBJ1-6,TGTGCCACCAGCAGAGGGAACAGCCATAATTCACCCCTCCACTTT,CATSRGNSHNSPLHF
TRBV9,14,NA,TRBD1,TRBJ2-1,TGTGCCAGCAGCCGGCAGGGGGCCAACAATGAGCAGTTCTTC,CASSRQGANNEQFF
TRBV6-5,15,NA,NA,TRBJ1-5,TGTGCCAGCAAGCCCCTCACAGAGAGCAATCAGCCCCAGCATTTT,CASKPLTESNQPQHF
TRBV2,15,NA,TRBD1,TRBJ1-2,TGTGCCAGCAGTCCCCGGGACAGGGCCTTCTATGGCTACACCTTC,CASSPRDRAFYGYTF
TRBV11-3,13,NA,TRBD1,TRBJ1-2,TGTGCCAGCAGCGGGACAGGGCATAATGGCTACACCTTC,CASSGTGHNGYTF
TRBV18,14,few,NA,TRBJ2-7,TGTGCCAGCTCACGAGCAGCGCAAACCTACGAGCAGTACTTC,CASSRAAQTYEQYF
TRBV5-4,16,NA,TRBD1,TRBJ2-7,TGTGCCAGCAGCCCGGCATTGGGGACAGGGGCCTACGAGCAGTACTTC,CASSPALGTGAYEQYF
TRBV19,16,NA,NA,TRBJ2-7,TGTGCCAGTAGTAGGATGACAGGAGCTAGTCCCTACGAGCAGTACTTC,CASSRMTGASPYEQYF
TRBV24-1,15,NA,TRBD1,TRBJ2-7,TGTGCCACCAGTGACCCAGGGGGCACGTCCTACGAGCAGTACTTC,CATSDPGGTSYEQYF
TRBV19,14,NA,TRBD2,TRBJ2-1,TGTGCCAGTAGTATAGGACTAGCAGGGAATGAGCAGTTCTTC,CASSIGLAGNEQFF
TRBV6-5,12,NA,NA,TRBJ1-2,TGTGCCAGCTTAACAGGAGTTTATGGCTACACCTTC,CASLTGVYGYTF
TRBV7-2,15,once,NA,TRBJ1-5,TGTGCCAGCAGCTTGAGCTCGGGGGGAGGGCAGCCCCAGCATTTT,CASSLSSGGGQPQHF
TRBV5-1,15,NA,TRBD1,TRBJ2-7,TGCGCCAGCAGCCCCCGGACAGGGGGACCCTACGAGCAGTACTTC,CASSPRTGGPYEQYF
TRBV6-5,16,NA,TRBD1,TRBJ1-1,TGTGCCAGCAGTTACTCCTCCGGGACAGGGGGCGGGGAAGCTTTCTTT,CASSYSSGTGGGEAFF
TRBV4-1,14,once,TRBD1,TRBJ1-2,TGCGCCAGCAGGCTGGGACAGCCCTCAAATGGCTACACCTTC,CASRLGQPSNGYTF
TRBV5-1,15,NA,TRBD1,TRBJ1-4,TGCGCCAGCAGCGAATCGGGACAGGGTGGTGAAAAACTGTTTTTT,CASSESGQGGEKLFF
TRBV19,14,NA,TRBD1,TRBJ1-4,TGTGCCAGTAGTATCAGACGGGGACAGGAAAAACTGTTTTTT,CASSIRRGQEKLFF
TRBV21-1,16,NA,NA,TRBJ2-5,TGTGCCAGCAGCAAAGCCCCAGCGATGTACCAAGAGACCCAGTACTTC,CASSKAPAMYQETQYF
TRBV3-1/TRBV3-2,16,NA,TRBD2,TRBJ2-2,TGTGCCAGCAGCCAAGCGGCTAGCGGGAGCACCGGGGAGCTGTTTTTT,CASSQAASGSTGELFF